These T cell receptor beta chains were read from a single sample in a study of cytomegalovirus exposure and HLA in healthy donors. Some clones are missing from TCRdb's copy, which holds only in-frame ones; the method was immunoSEQ multiplex PCR. This table holds 150,000 to 200,000 clones, about 78% found once. The sample consisted of PBMCs. The source is a man in his sixties in good health and CMV-seronegative. Each CDR3 is given with its conserved first and last residue. The D gene is left open where the match is weak. Some rows mark clone size as missing; the rest say once, few, many or name a class of expanded clone.

CDR3 DNA: TGTGCCAGCAGTGGAGGCTACACTGAAGCTTTCTTT
CDR3 protein: CASSGGYTEAFF
V gene: TRBV25-1
clone size: .
J gene: TRBJ1-1
D gene: .

CDR3 DNA: TGCGCCAGCAGCTTGGTGATCGGCGGTACCTACGAGCAGTACTTC
CDR3 protein: CASSLVIGGTYEQYF
V gene: TRBV5-1
clone size: .
J gene: TRBJ2-7
D gene: .

CDR3 DNA: TGTGCCAGCAGTCTTGGGACAGCCTATGGCTACACCTTC
CDR3 protein: CASSLGTAYGYTF
V gene: TRBV6-5
clone size: .
J gene: TRBJ1-2
D gene: TRBD1

CDR3 DNA: TGCGCCAGCAGCTTGGCGCTACCTGGGGGCGCTGGTGGCTACACCTTC
CDR3 protein: CASSLALPGGAGGYTF
V gene: TRBV5-1
clone size: .
J gene: TRBJ1-2
D gene: .

CDR3 DNA: TGTGCCAGCAGCGCAGTGATGACAGCTAACTATGGCTACACCTTC
CDR3 protein: CASSAVMTANYGYTF
V gene: TRBV9
clone size: .
J gene: TRBJ1-2
D gene: .

CDR3 DNA: TGTGCCATCAGTGATCCACAAGATACGCAGTATTTT
CDR3 protein: CAISDPQDTQYF
V gene: TRBV10-3
clone size: once
J gene: TRBJ2-3
D gene: .

CDR3 DNA: TGTGCCAGCAGCTTGACAGACAATGAGCAGTTCTTC
CDR3 protein: CASSLTDNEQFF
V gene: TRBV7-9
clone size: .
J gene: TRBJ2-1
D gene: .

CDR3 DNA: TGTGCCAGCAGTGCTAGAACACGCACAGATACGCAGTATTTT
CDR3 protein: CASSARTRTDTQYF
V gene: TRBV2
clone size: .
J gene: TRBJ2-3
D gene: .

CDR3 DNA: TGTGCCAGCAGACCAACAGGGCACTCACCCCTCCACTTT
CDR3 protein: CASRPTGHSPLHF
V gene: TRBV6-5
clone size: once
J gene: TRBJ1-6
D gene: .

CDR3 DNA: TGTGCCAGCAGTCTCCGGGAGAACACCGGGGAGCTGTTTTTT
CDR3 protein: CASSLRENTGELFF
V gene: TRBV6-1
clone size: .
J gene: TRBJ2-2
D gene: .

CDR3 DNA: TGTGCCAGTCGGACAGGTTCTGGAAACACCATATATTTT
CDR3 protein: CASRTGSGNTIYF
V gene: TRBV19
clone size: .
J gene: TRBJ1-3
D gene: TRBD1

CDR3 DNA: TGCGCCAGCAGCTTGGACCAGGGCCGCAAGGCTTTCTTT
CDR3 protein: CASSLDQGRKAFF
V gene: TRBV5-1
clone size: .
J gene: TRBJ1-1
D gene: .

CDR3 DNA: TGTGCCAGCAAGGAGCGGGGGACCTACAATGAGCAGTTCTTC
CDR3 protein: CASKERGTYNEQFF
V gene: TRBV27
clone size: .
J gene: TRBJ2-1
D gene: TRBD2

CDR3 DNA: TGCGCCAGCAGCCAATCAAGCGGGGGGACCCGTACCGATACGCAGTATTTT
CDR3 protein: CASSQSSGGTRTDTQYF
V gene: TRBV4-1
clone size: .
J gene: TRBJ2-3
D gene: TRBD2

CDR3 DNA: TGCGCCAGCAGCCCCCGGACAGGGAGGGACTCCGAAGCTTTCTTT
CDR3 protein: CASSPRTGRDSEAFF
V gene: TRBV5-1
clone size: .
J gene: TRBJ1-1
D gene: TRBD1

CDR3 DNA: TGTGCCAGCTCACCGACGATTGACAGGGGTGGAGAAAAACTGTTTTTT
CDR3 protein: CASSPTIDRGGEKLFF
V gene: TRBV18
clone size: .
J gene: TRBJ1-4
D gene: TRBD1

CDR3 DNA: TGTGCCAGCAGCCCCGGGGACACTAGCGGGAAAGAGACCCAGTACTTC
CDR3 protein: CASSPGDTSGKETQYF
V gene: TRBV9
clone size: .
J gene: TRBJ2-5
D gene: TRBD2

CDR3 DNA: TGTGCCAGTAACAACAGGGGGCCTCGGGAGACCCAGTACTTC
CDR3 protein: CASNNRGPRETQYF
V gene: TRBV19
clone size: .
J gene: TRBJ2-5
D gene: TRBD1

CDR3 DNA: TGTGCCAGCAGTTTGGGAACAGGGGGCGCGGCAGATACGCAGTATTTT
CDR3 protein: CASSLGTGGAADTQYF
V gene: TRBV28
clone size: .
J gene: TRBJ2-3
D gene: TRBD1

CDR3 DNA: TGTGCCAGCAGCTTTCTGCCAGGCCCGTCCTACGAGCAGTACTTC
CDR3 protein: CASSFLPGPSYEQYF
V gene: TRBV5-6
clone size: .
J gene: TRBJ2-7
D gene: .

CDR3 DNA: TGTGCCAGCAGTCTCAAGGGACAATACACAGATACGCAGTATTTT
CDR3 protein: CASSLKGQYTDTQYF
V gene: TRBV6-5
clone size: .
J gene: TRBJ2-3
D gene: .

CDR3 DNA: TGTGCCACCAGACTTAGCGGGGGGGCCATAGATACGCAGTATTTT
CDR3 protein: CATRLSGGAIDTQYF
V gene: TRBV19
clone size: .
J gene: TRBJ2-3
D gene: TRBD2

CDR3 DNA: TGTGCCAGCAGCTTAGGTACCGAACACGAGCAGTTCTTC
CDR3 protein: CASSLGTEHEQFF
V gene: TRBV7-2
clone size: .
J gene: TRBJ2-1
D gene: .

CDR3 DNA: TGTGCCAGCAGCTTAGTGTCGTCCGGGACATATGAGCAGTTCTTC
CDR3 protein: CASSLVSSGTYEQFF
V gene: TRBV7-2
clone size: .
J gene: TRBJ2-1
D gene: .

CDR3 DNA: TGTGCCAGCAGCTTAGCGAGCGCGGGCCGTGGAAACACCATATATTTT
CDR3 protein: CASSLASAGRGNTIYF
V gene: TRBV7-8
clone size: .
J gene: TRBJ1-3
D gene: .

CDR3 DNA: TGTGCCAGCTTTGCCCGGCGGGGCGTAGGCGGGGAGCTGTTTTTT
CDR3 protein: CASFARRGVGGELFF
V gene: TRBV6-4
clone size: few
J gene: TRBJ2-2
D gene: .

CDR3 DNA: TGTGCCAGCAGTGCCTTAGTAAGCGGGGGGGGCACCGGGGAGCTGTTTTTT
CDR3 protein: CASSALVSGGGTGELFF
V gene: TRBV6-1
clone size: once
J gene: TRBJ2-2
D gene: TRBD2

CDR3 DNA: TGTGCCAGCAGGCAGGGACTAAACACCGGGGAGCTGTTTTTT
CDR3 protein: CASRQGLNTGELFF
V gene: TRBV19
clone size: .
J gene: TRBJ2-2
D gene: TRBD2

CDR3 DNA: TGTGCCAGCAGAGACCACATGGGAGGGGGAGAGACCCAGTACTTC
CDR3 protein: CASRDHMGGGETQYF
V gene: TRBV6-1
clone size: few
J gene: TRBJ2-5
D gene: .

CDR3 DNA: TGTGCCAGTAGTATAAGGCTAGTCTCCTACGAGCAGTACTTC
CDR3 protein: CASSIRLVSYEQYF
V gene: TRBV19
clone size: .
J gene: TRBJ2-7
D gene: .

CDR3 DNA: TGTGCCAGTAGTATTGGACAGGGGCAGAACACTGAAGCTTTCTTT
CDR3 protein: CASSIGQGQNTEAFF
V gene: TRBV19
clone size: .
J gene: TRBJ1-1
D gene: TRBD1

CDR3 DNA: TGTGCCAGCAGTCCCCCAGGGTCCACTGAAGCTTTCTTT
CDR3 protein: CASSPPGSTEAFF
V gene: TRBV28
clone size: .
J gene: TRBJ1-1
D gene: .

CDR3 DNA: TGTGCCAGCAGCACACAGGGGGCTGCTTACGAGCAGTACTTC
CDR3 protein: CASSTQGAAYEQYF
V gene: TRBV7-2
clone size: .
J gene: TRBJ2-7
D gene: TRBD1

CDR3 DNA: TGTGCCAGCAGCCGCGGGACAGGCAATCAGCCCCAGCATTTT
CDR3 protein: CASSRGTGNQPQHF
V gene: TRBV6-6
clone size: .
J gene: TRBJ1-5
D gene: TRBD1

CDR3 DNA: TGTGCCAGCAGCTTAATAGGGGGCGGACTCGATGAGCAGTTCTTC
CDR3 protein: CASSLIGGGLDEQFF
V gene: TRBV11-3
clone size: once
J gene: TRBJ2-1
D gene: TRBD1

CDR3 DNA: TGTGCCAGCAGCTTTGAACCGAGGGGGGGCTACACCTTC
CDR3 protein: CASSFEPRGGYTF
V gene: TRBV5-8
clone size: few
J gene: TRBJ1-2
D gene: .

CDR3 DNA: TGTGCCAGCACCACCCCCCTAGCGGAGCCAGATACGCAGTATTTT
CDR3 protein: CASTTPLAEPDTQYF
V gene: TRBV5-4
clone size: .
J gene: TRBJ2-3
D gene: TRBD2

CDR3 DNA: TGTGCCAGCAGCTTAAAGAGCAACAGGGGGGATGAGCAGTTCTTC
CDR3 protein: CASSLKSNRGDEQFF
V gene: TRBV7-3
clone size: .
J gene: TRBJ2-1
D gene: TRBD1

CDR3 DNA: TGTGCCAGTAACAGGGCCACTGGGGAGCAGTACTTC
CDR3 protein: CASNRATGEQYF
V gene: TRBV6-5
clone size: once
J gene: TRBJ2-7
D gene: .

CDR3 DNA: TGCGCCAGCAGGCCCGGGACTAGCGCGCAGGGCTACGAGCAGTACTTC
CDR3 protein: CASRPGTSAQGYEQYF
V gene: TRBV5-1
clone size: .
J gene: TRBJ2-7
D gene: TRBD2

CDR3 DNA: TGTGCCACCAGCAGACCTGGGTCGGGAACTAACTATGGCTACACCTTC
CDR3 protein: CATSRPGSGTNYGYTF
V gene: TRBV15
clone size: .
J gene: TRBJ1-2
D gene: .

CDR3 DNA: TGCGCCAGCAGCTTTACGACAACTGGCTACACCTTC
CDR3 protein: CASSFTTTGYTF
V gene: TRBV5-1
clone size: .
J gene: TRBJ1-2
D gene: .

CDR3 DNA: TGTTCCAGCAGCTTACCGGGCGAGCAGTACTTC
CDR3 protein: CSSSLPGEQYF
V gene: TRBV7-9
clone size: .
J gene: TRBJ2-7
D gene: .

CDR3 DNA: TGTGCCAGCAGCCTGGACAGAGTCAAAAACATTCAGTACTTC
CDR3 protein: CASSLDRVKNIQYF
V gene: TRBV6-5
clone size: .
J gene: TRBJ2-4
D gene: .

CDR3 DNA: TGTGCCAGCAGCCAAGATGGGACTAGCGGTGATGGGGAGACCCAGTACTTC
CDR3 protein: CASSQDGTSGDGETQYF
V gene: TRBV4-2
clone size: once
J gene: TRBJ2-5
D gene: TRBD2

CDR3 DNA: TGTGCCAGCAGCGTAGGGGCAGCCCAGCACTCTGGAAACACCATATATTTT
CDR3 protein: CASSVGAAQHSGNTIYF
V gene: TRBV9
clone size: once
J gene: TRBJ1-3
D gene: .

CDR3 DNA: TGTGCCAGCAGTACCCACCCTCTCGGGGGTGCGCAGTATTTT
CDR3 protein: CASSTHPLGGAQYF
V gene: TRBV27
clone size: .
J gene: TRBJ2-3
D gene: .

CDR3 DNA: TGCGCCAGCACCCCAGGTTACGGGAACACTGAAGCTTTCTTT
CDR3 protein: CASTPGYGNTEAFF
V gene: TRBV10-2
clone size: .
J gene: TRBJ1-1
D gene: .

CDR3 DNA: TGTGCCAGCAGCGTAGGAAGGACAGGGAACACTGAAGCTTTCTTT
CDR3 protein: CASSVGRTGNTEAFF
V gene: TRBV9
clone size: few
J gene: TRBJ1-1
D gene: TRBD1

CDR3 DNA: TGTGCCAGCTCACCGCGCCAAGCTGTGTTTGCCGAAGCTTTCTTT
CDR3 protein: CASSPRQAVFAEAFF
V gene: TRBV18
clone size: .
J gene: TRBJ1-1
D gene: .

CDR3 DNA: TGTGCCTGGAATCAGGTTAATGAAAAACTGTTTTTT
CDR3 protein: CAWNQVNEKLFF
V gene: TRBV30
clone size: .
J gene: TRBJ1-4
D gene: .

CDR3 DNA: TGTGCCAGTAGGACAGGGGGCCCCGGGGCGAGACAGCCCCAGCATTTT
CDR3 protein: CASRTGGPGARQPQHF
V gene: TRBV19
clone size: .
J gene: TRBJ1-5
D gene: TRBD1